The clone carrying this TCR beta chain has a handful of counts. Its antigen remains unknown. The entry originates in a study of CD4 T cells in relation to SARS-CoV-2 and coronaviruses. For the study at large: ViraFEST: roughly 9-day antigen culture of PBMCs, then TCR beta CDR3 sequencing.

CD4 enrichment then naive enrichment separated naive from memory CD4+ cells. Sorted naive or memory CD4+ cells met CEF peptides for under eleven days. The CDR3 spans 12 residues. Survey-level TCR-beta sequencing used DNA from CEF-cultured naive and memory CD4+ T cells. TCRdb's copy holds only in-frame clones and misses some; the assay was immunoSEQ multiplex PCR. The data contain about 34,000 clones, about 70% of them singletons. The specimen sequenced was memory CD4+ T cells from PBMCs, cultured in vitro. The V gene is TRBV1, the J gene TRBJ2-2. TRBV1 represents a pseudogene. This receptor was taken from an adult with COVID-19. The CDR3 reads CTIRDLTGELFF. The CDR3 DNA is TGCACAATACGGGACCTCACCGGGGAGCTGTTTTTT.